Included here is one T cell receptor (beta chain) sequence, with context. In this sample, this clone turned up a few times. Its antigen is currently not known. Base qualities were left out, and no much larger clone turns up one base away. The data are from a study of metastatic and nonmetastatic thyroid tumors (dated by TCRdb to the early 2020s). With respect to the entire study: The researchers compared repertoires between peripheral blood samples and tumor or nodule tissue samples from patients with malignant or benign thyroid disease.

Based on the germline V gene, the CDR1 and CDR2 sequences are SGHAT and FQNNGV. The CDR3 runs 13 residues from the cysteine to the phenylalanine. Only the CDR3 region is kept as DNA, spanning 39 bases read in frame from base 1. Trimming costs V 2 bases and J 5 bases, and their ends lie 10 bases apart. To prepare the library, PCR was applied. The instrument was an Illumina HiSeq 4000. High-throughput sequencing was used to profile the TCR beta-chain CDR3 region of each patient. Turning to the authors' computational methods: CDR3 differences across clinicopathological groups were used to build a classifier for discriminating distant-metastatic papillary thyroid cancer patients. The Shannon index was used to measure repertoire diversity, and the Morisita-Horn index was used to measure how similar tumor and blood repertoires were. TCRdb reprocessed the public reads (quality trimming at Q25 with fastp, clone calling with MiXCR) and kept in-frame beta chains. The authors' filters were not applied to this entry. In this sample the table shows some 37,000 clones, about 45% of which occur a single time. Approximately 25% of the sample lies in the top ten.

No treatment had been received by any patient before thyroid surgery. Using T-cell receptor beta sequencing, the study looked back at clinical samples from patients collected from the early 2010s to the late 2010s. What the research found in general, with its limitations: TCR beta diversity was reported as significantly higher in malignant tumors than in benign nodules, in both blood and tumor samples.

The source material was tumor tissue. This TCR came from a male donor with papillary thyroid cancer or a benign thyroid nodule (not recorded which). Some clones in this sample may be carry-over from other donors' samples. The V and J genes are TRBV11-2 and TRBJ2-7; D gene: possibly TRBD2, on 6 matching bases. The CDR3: CASSLWGGNEQYF. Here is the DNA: TGTGCCAGCAGCTTATGGGGAGGAAACGAGCAGTACTTC. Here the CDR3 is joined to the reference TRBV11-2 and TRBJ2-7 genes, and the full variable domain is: EAGVAQSPRYKIIEKRQSVAFWCNPISGHATLYWYQQILGQGPKLLIQFQNNGVVDDSQLPKDRFSAERLKGVDSTLKIQPAKLEDSAVYLCASSLWGGNEQYFGPGTRLTVT.